The 31 T cell receptor beta chains below were found in one sample sequenced in a study of technical replicates of blood from a handful of donors. Libraries were prepared by immunoSEQ multiplex PCR; TCRdb keeps only in-frame clonotypes and omits some of them. There are approximately 88,000 clones in the sample; approximately 97% occur only once, and about 0.31% lies in the top ten. Sequencing used T cells isolated from PBMCs. All receptors come from a human donor in good health.

The sample holds one count of this clone. This chain connects TRBV6-1 to TRBJ1-4, with D possibly being TRBD1 (5 bases). The ends were cut back, 0 bases at V and 4 bases at J, with 12 bases in the middle. Germline CDR1 and CDR2: MNHNS and SASEGT. The CDR3 length is 16 residues. Written as DNA, the CDR3 is TGTGCCAGCAGTGAAGCGGTGGGGAGGGGTAATGAAAAACTGTTTTTT. This translates into CASSEAVGRGNEKLFF.

The rearrangement links TRBV5-1 to TRBJ2-1; 9 nucleotides align to TRBD2. V lost 2 bases and J lost 2; bases outside the gene matches: 2. The CDR3 is made up of 15 amino acids. The germline V gene encodes CDR1 SGHRS and CDR2 YFSETQ. The CDR3 DNA reads TGCGCCAGCAGCTTAGCGGGAGGAACCTACAATGAGCAGTTCTTC. This translates into CASSLAGGTYNEQFF.

This chain uses TRBV11-2 with TRBJ2-1; D remains unclear. This CDR3 spans 15 amino acids. The V gene lost 4 bases and the J gene lost 0 bases, with 10 bases spanning the gap. Germline assignment: CDR1 SGHAT and CDR2 FQNNGV. CDR3 nucleotide sequence: TGTGCCAGCAGCTCTGGCGGAAGCTCCTACAATGAGCAGTTCTTC. Encoded protein: CASSSGGSSYNEQFF.

The rearrangement links TRBV28 to TRBJ2-7; D possibly corresponds to TRBD2 (7 bases). V lost 2 bases to trimming and J lost 7 bases, with 18 bases between them. This CDR3 comprises 15 residues. Per germline, CDR1 MDHEN and CDR2 SYDVKM. The CDR3 loop reads CASSLATGGPLEQYF. As DNA, the CDR3 is TGTGCCAGCAGTTTAGCGACGGGGGGCCCATTGGAGCAGTACTTC. The entire variable domain, with the rest obtained from reference TRBV28 and TRBJ2-7, is as follows: DVKVTQSSRYLVKRTGEKVFLECVQDMDHENMFWYRQDPGLGLRLIYFSYDVKMKEKGDIPEGYSVSREKKERFSLILESASTNQTSMYLCASSLATGGPLEQYFGPGTRLTVT.

This chain joins TRBV6-1 and TRBJ2-5; TRBD1 agrees at 9 bases. The CDR3 totals 15 residues. The germline V gene encodes CDR1 MNHNS and CDR2 SASEGT. The trim removed 7 bases at V and 2 bases at J, leaving 8 bases unmatched. CDR3 protein: CASTLGQGRQETQYF. In DNA form, the CDR3 reads TGTGCCAGCACTTTGGGACAGGGTAGACAAGAGACCCAGTACTTC.

CDR3 loop: CASSGLGSFLSEKLFF. The CDR3 DNA reads TGTGCCAGCAGCGGGCTGGGCAGCTTTCTCTCTGAAAAACTGTTTTTT. The chain carries TRBV4-2 and TRBJ1-4; D unclear. V was shortened by 5 bases and J by 7 bases, with 20 bases between the two germline ends. CDR1 and CDR2 (germline): LGHNA, YNFKEQ. The CDR3 extends over 16 amino acids.

This chain connects TRBV2 to TRBJ2-5, with 8 nucleotides matching TRBD2. V lost 10 bases to trimming and J lost 0 bases; unmatched junction nucleotides: 13. CDR1 and CDR2 (germline): SNHLY, FYNNEI. This CDR3 has 16 residues. The chain's CDR3 is CATHSGLAAHQETQYF. The CDR3 DNA follows: TGTGCCACCCACTCCGGACTAGCAGCGCACCAAGAGACCCAGTACTTC.

The chain uses TRBV7-9 and TRBJ2-2; perhaps TRBD1 as D (5 bases). The ends were cut back, 5 bases at V and 0 bases at J, with 13 bases in the middle. This CDR3 region has 16 residues. The germline CDR1 and CDR2 sequences are SEHNR and FQNEAQ (reference sequence). Here the CDR3 reads CASSVTRTTNTGELFF. Written as DNA, the CDR3 is TGTGCCAGCAGCGTGACCAGGACAACGAACACCGGGGAGCTGTTTTTT.

For the CDR3, the DNA is TGTGCCAGCAGCCCAGGACAGAGCACAGATACGCAGTATTTT. Translating gives CASSPGQSTDTQYF. J is TRBJ2-3 and V is TRBV7-3, with TRBD1 as a possible D gene (6 bases). Germline V CDR1 and CDR2: SGHTA, FQGTGA. This CDR3 region has 14 residues. The germline V and J ends were trimmed by 5 bases and 0 bases, with 9 bases remaining between them.

The CDR3 DNA reads as TGTGCCAGCAGCCTCGACAGCTCTGGAAACACCATATATTTT. This translates into CASSLDSSGNTIYF. The chain is built from TRBV7-9 and TRBJ1-3; tentative D call: TRBD1 (5 bases). Between the trimmed V and J ends, which lost 5 bases and 0 bases, there was a span of 8 bases. Germline values: CDR1 SEHNR, CDR2 FQNEAQ (reference sequence). The CDR3 is 14 amino acids.

The chain is built from TRBV7-3 and TRBJ2-5, with 10 bases lining up with TRBD2. The CDR3 loop spans 14 amino acids. With V trimmed by 5 bases and J by 4 bases, 4 bases remained unmatched. Germline assignment: CDR1 SGHTA and CDR2 FQGTGA. CDR3 residues: CASSLAGEAETQYF. The CDR3 DNA sequence: TGTGCCAGCAGCCTAGCGGGAGAAGCAGAGACCCAGTACTTC.

J is TRBJ1-4 and V is TRBV5-4; 8 bases fit TRBD1. Germline V CDR1 and CDR2: SGHNT, YYREEE (reference sequence). This CDR3 contains 17 residues. The junction had 11 bases not matched to a gene; V was cut back by 0 bases and J by 7 bases. The CDR3 loop is CASSLGAGGALGEKLFF. CDR3 DNA: TGTGCCAGCAGCTTGGGGGCAGGGGGCGCGCTCGGTGAAAAACTGTTTTTT.

The chain employs TRBV7-2 and TRBJ2-3, with TRBD2 matching 8 bases. Germline assignment: CDR1 SGHTA and CDR2 FQGNSA. The J segment lost 6 bases and the V segment lost 3 bases, leaving 11 bases of the junction unmatched. This CDR3 comprises 16 residues. CDR3 loop: CASSFSSGIFMDTQYF. CDR3 sequence (DNA): TGTGCCAGCAGCTTCAGTAGCGGGATCTTTATGGATACGCAGTATTTT.

The V and J genes are TRBV14 and TRBJ2-1; the D is unclear. The CDR3 is 13 amino acids. Between the trimmed V and J ends, which lost 1 base and 5 bases, there was a span of 6 bases. Germline CDR1 SGHDN, CDR2 FVKESK. CDR3 protein: CASSQVVNNEQFF. CDR3 DNA: TGTGCCAGCAGCCAAGTTGTAAACAATGAGCAGTTCTTC.

The chain combines TRBV4-2 with TRBJ1-1; TRBD1 matches at 9 bases. Looked up from germline, CDR1 is LGHNA and CDR2 is YNFKEQ. J gave up 3 bases and V 0 bases, and 8 bases lay outside the gene matches. The CDR3 runs 17 residues. CDR3 sequence: CASSQDLQGAGDTEAFF. The CDR3 nucleotides are TGTGCCAGCAGCCAAGACCTACAGGGGGCCGGGGACACTGAAGCTTTCTTT.

This clone has just one count. This chain links TRBV7-3 with TRBJ2-1, with a weak D call TRBD2 (6 bases). This CDR3 spans 15 amino acids. V was pared by 1 base and J by 7 bases, with 14 bases between. The germline CDR1 and CDR2 sequences are SGHTA and FQGTGA. The chain's CDR3 is CASSLSRRDRNEQFF. As DNA, the CDR3 is TGTGCCAGCAGCTTAAGCCGGAGGGACCGGAATGAGCAGTTCTTC.

V gene TRBV27 combines with J gene TRBJ2-3; tentatively, D is TRBD1 (6 bases). The germline V gene encodes CDR1 MNHEY and CDR2 SMNVEV (reference sequence). The CDR3 extends over 14 amino acids. The V gene lost 3 bases and the J gene lost 5 bases, with 12 bases spanning the gap. CDR3 in DNA: TGTGCCAGCAGTTTCCAGGGGCTCCTAGATACGCAGTATTTT. Amino acid sequence: CASSFQGLLDTQYF.

The rearrangement links TRBV6-4 to TRBJ2-2, with unresolved D. V lost 2 bases and J lost 3, with 4 bases in between. Germline CDR1 MRHNA, CDR2 SNTAGT. This CDR3 spans 13 amino acids. Here the CDR3 reads CASSDSDTGELFF. Written as DNA, the CDR3 is TGTGCCAGCAGTGACAGCGACACCGGGGAGCTGTTTTTT.

The rearrangement uses TRBV19 and TRBJ2-5; 12 positions agree with TRBD1. The CDR3 spans 16 residues. The J segment lost 4 bases and the V segment lost 3 bases, leaving 6 bases of the junction unmatched. Germline V gene data show CDR1 as LNHDA and CDR2 as SQIVND (reference sequence). CDR3 sequence: CASSIGGQGARETQYF. The CDR3 DNA reads as TGTGCCAGTAGTATTGGGGGACAGGGGGCAAGAGAGACCCAGTACTTC.

The chain employs TRBV27 and TRBJ2-3, with D hard to call. This CDR3 has 14 amino acids. V was shortened by 1 base and J by 1 base, with 6 bases between the two germline ends. Germline loops: CDR1 MNHEY, CDR2 SMNVEV (reference sequence). The CDR3 is CASSLYQGTDTQYF. CDR3 sequence (DNA): TGTGCCAGCAGTTTATATCAGGGCACAGATACGCAGTATTTT.

The chain employs TRBV4-2 and TRBJ2-7, with 8 nucleotides matching TRBD2. V gave up 1 base and J gave up 2 bases; unmatched junction bases: 4. Germline-derived CDR1 and CDR2 are LGHNA and YNFKEQ. The CDR3 totals 15 residues. Here the CDR3 reads CASSQVIAGTYEQYF. The CDR3 bases are TGTGCCAGCAGCCAAGTAATAGCGGGAACCTACGAGCAGTACTTC.

The chain couples TRBV7-2 to TRBJ2-1; unclear D gene. Between the trimmed V and J ends, which lost 4 bases and 3 bases, there was a span of 13 bases. The CDR3 totals 15 residues. Germline loops: CDR1 SGHTA, CDR2 FQGNSA. CDR3 bases: TGTGCCAGCAGCTCCCCCCAGACTTTCTACAATGAGCAGTTCTTC. Its translation: CASSSPQTFYNEQFF.

The chain is built from TRBV29-1 and TRBJ1-4; 7 nucleotides agree with TRBD1. V gave up 1 base and J gave up 8 bases; unmatched junction bases: 4. This CDR3 has 13 amino acids. Germline-derived CDR1 and CDR2 are SQVTM and ANQGSEA. The CDR3 bases are TGCAGCGTTGAAGCACAGGGGTACGAAAAACTGTTTTTT. It specifies CSVEAQGYEKLFF. Variable domain in full (rest from reference TRBV29-1 and TRBJ1-4): SAVISQKPSRDICQRGTSLTIQCQVDSQVTMMFWYRQQPGQSLTLIATANQGSEATYESGFVIDKFPISRPNLTFSTLTVSNMSPEDSSIYLCSVEAQGYEKLFFGSGTQLSVL.

The rearrangement links TRBV7-9 to TRBJ2-7, with D possibly TRBD1 on 5 matching bases. Germline CDR1 SEHNR, CDR2 FQNEAQ (reference sequence). The V end was cut by 2 bases, the J end by 6 bases, with 23 bases between. The CDR3 length is 17 residues. CDR3 DNA: TGTGCCAGCAGCTTACCCTACGCTCAGGGTCTTCTCGGCGAGCAGTACTTC. Its translation is CASSLPYAQGLLGEQYF.

This chain links TRBV9 with TRBJ2-5; D perhaps matches TRBD2 (7 bases). This CDR3 comprises 14 residues. V was pared by 1 base and J by 5 bases, with 12 bases between. Germline loops: CDR1 SGDLS, CDR2 YYNGEE. CDR3 in amino acids: CASSVTGGAETQYF. In DNA form, the CDR3 reads TGTGCCAGCAGCGTAACGGGGGGCGCCGAGACCCAGTACTTC. Combining the CDR3 with reference TRBV9 and TRBJ2-5 gives the whole variable domain DSGVTQTPKHLITATGQRVTLRCSPRSGDLSVYWYQQSLDQGLQFLIQYYNGEERAKGNILERFSAQQFPDLHSELNLSSLELGDSALYFCASSVTGGAETQYFGPGTRLLVL.

V gene TRBV5-1 combines with J gene TRBJ1-4; D unresolved. The V gene's germline CDR1 is SGHRS and CDR2 YFSETQ. Trimming pared 0 bases from V and 8 bases from J, leaving 23 bases between. This CDR3 has 18 residues. The CDR3 reads CASSLGHGELSITEKLFF. The CDR3, as DNA: TGCGCCAGCAGCTTGGGGCACGGGGAATTAAGTATTACGGAAAAACTGTTTTTT.

V usage is TRBV19 and J usage is TRBJ2-7, with a tentative D call TRBD2 (6 bases). Germline V gene data show CDR1 as LNHDA and CDR2 as SQIVND (reference sequence). The CDR3 runs to 16 residues. V shed 0 bases and J shed 9 bases, with 21 bases lying between them. In nucleotides, the CDR3 is TGTGCCAGTAGTATAGATCGGGATAGCGGTGAGATTCGGCAGTACTTC. Protein: CASSIDRDSGEIRQYF.

This clone came up once. This chain links TRBV5-6 with TRBJ2-3, with 7 bases lining up with TRBD1. Germline values: CDR1 SGHDT, CDR2 YYEEEE. Germline trimming cut 3 bases from V and 3 bases from J; bases unmatched to any gene: 7. CDR3 length equals 15 residues. The CDR3, as DNA: TGTGCCAGCAGCTCCAGCTGGACAGGAACAGATACGCAGTATTTT. Its translation: CASSSSWTGTDTQYF.

The genes are TRBV11-3 and TRBJ2-6; 7 bases align to TRBD1. V lost 0 bases, J lost 1 base, and 0 bases stayed unmatched. The germline CDR1 and CDR2 sequences are SGHNT and YENEEA. The CDR3 has 16 residues. The CDR3 DNA follows: TGTGCCAGCAGCTTAGAGACAGGGTCTGGGGCCAACGTCCTGACTTTC. This encodes CASSLETGSGANVLTF. Supplemented by reference TRBV11-3 and TRBJ2-6, the full variable domain reads EAGVVQSPRYKIIEKKQPVAFWCNPISGHNTLYWYLQNLGQGPELLIRYENEEAVDDSQLPKDRFSAERLKGVDSTLKIQPAELGDSAVYLCASSLETGSGANVLTFGAGSRLTVL.

The chain links TRBV7-9 to TRBJ2-3, with 8 bases aligning to TRBD1. With V trimmed by 5 bases and J by 14 bases, 9 bases remained unmatched. Germline lookup yields CDR1 SEHNR and CDR2 FQNEAQ (reference sequence). The CDR3 has 12 residues. The CDR3 sequence is CASSPPGGWGYF. The CDR3 region has the DNA TGTGCCAGCAGCCCTCCAGGGGGCTGGGGGTATTTT. Supplemented by reference TRBV7-9 and TRBJ2-3, the full variable domain reads DTGVSQNPRHKITKRGQNVTFRCDPISEHNRLYWYRQTLGQGPEFLTYFQNEAQLEKSRLLSDRFSAERPKGSFSTLEIQRTEQGDSAMYLCASSPPGGWGYFGPGTRLTVL.

The rearrangement uses TRBV7-2 and TRBJ1-4, with 10 bases that match TRBD1. The germline V gene has CDR1 SGHTA and CDR2 FQGNSA. Germline trimming cut 5 bases from V and 7 bases from J; bases unmatched to any gene: 4. This CDR3 spans 14 amino acids. The CDR3, as DNA: TGTGCCAGCAGCCAGGACAGGGGGTCTGAAAAACTGTTTTTT. Translating gives CASSQDRGSEKLFF.